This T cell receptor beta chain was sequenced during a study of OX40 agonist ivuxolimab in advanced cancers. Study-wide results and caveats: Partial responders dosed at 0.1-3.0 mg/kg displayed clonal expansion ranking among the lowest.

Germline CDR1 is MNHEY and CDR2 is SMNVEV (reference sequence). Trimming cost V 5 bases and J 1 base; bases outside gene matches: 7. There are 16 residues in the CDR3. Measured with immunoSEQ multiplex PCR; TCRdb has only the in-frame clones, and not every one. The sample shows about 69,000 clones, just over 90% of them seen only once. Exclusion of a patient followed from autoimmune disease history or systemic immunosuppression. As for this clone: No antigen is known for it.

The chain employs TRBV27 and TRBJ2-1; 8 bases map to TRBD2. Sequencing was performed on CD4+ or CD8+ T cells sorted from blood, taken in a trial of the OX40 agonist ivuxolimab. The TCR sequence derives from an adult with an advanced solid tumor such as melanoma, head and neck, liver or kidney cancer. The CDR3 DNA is TGTGCCAGCAGTGGCGGGGCGGGAGGTTCCTACAATGAGCAGTTCTTC. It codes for CASSGGAGGSYNEQFF.